This paragraph reports one T cell receptor (beta chain). The record originates from a study of blood T cell repertoires in COVID-19. The table came from immunoSEQ multiplex PCR; TCRdb's copy has only in-frame clones and leaves some out. The sample has approximately 89,000 clones, 70% to 90% seen once. The CDR3 extends over 16 amino acids. The germline CDR1 and CDR2 sequences are KGHDR and SFDVKD. Trimming took 1 base from V and 0 from J; bases not matched to a gene: 4. This chain links TRBV24-1 with TRBJ2-5, with TRBD2 matching over 7 bases. Sequencing used peripheral blood. This TCR was sampled from a woman aged 65 to 85 with acute or convalescent COVID-19. The CDR3 coding sequence is TGTGCCACCAGTGATTTTGCGGGGGAGTACCAAGAGACCCAGTACTTC. Amino acid sequence: CATSDFAGEYQETQYF.